One and the same sample provided the 20 T cell receptor beta chains below, sequenced in a study of T cells after yellow fever vaccination. TCRdb ran MiXCR on the 5' RACE reads and lists one entry per CDR3 protein. The table shows about 340,000 distinct CDR3 sequences, with approximately 4% occurring only once. The sequencing used PBMCs, collected 5 days after the yellow fever booster vaccination. The receptors derive from a man in his late teens or twenties who received the YFV17D yellow fever vaccine.

This clonotype was counted between two and nine times. This rearrangement joins TRBV11-3 to TRBJ2-3, with a weak D call TRBD1 (6 bases). CDR3 length equals 14 residues. V was clipped by 2 bases and J by 6 bases, with 12 bases between them. Germline-derived CDR1 and CDR2 are SGHNT and YENEEA. The CDR3 DNA reads as TGTGCCAGCAGCTTAACCAGGGGCTCGGATACGCAGTATTTT. Its protein is CASSLTRGSDTQYF.

This clonotype was recorded at least ten times. The V and J genes are TRBV28 and TRBJ2-4; no reliable D call. Trimming pared 6 bases from V and 6 bases from J, leaving 15 bases between. Germline loops: CDR1 MDHEN, CDR2 SYDVKM. The CDR3 has 14 amino acids. CDR3 sequence: CASSSRYTPNIQYF. CDR3 DNA: TGTGCCAGCAGCTCTCGGTATACGCCAAACATTCAGTACTTC.

This clonotype was recorded at least ten times. The chain carries TRBV18 and TRBJ1-1; D gene ambiguous. CDR3 size: 14 residues. Germline V gene sequence: CDR1 KGHSH, CDR2 LQKENI. Trimming stripped 5 bases from V and 7 bases from J, with 17 bases between. CDR3 region: CASSTSDGSREAFF. DNA of the CDR3: TGTGCCAGCTCAACCTCGGACGGTTCCCGTGAAGCTTTCTTT.

This clonotype was counted many times. The CDR3 region has the DNA TGTGCCAGCAGTTTTGGGGCCAGGAACACCGGGGAGCTGTTTTTT. This encodes CASSFGARNTGELFF. The V call is TRBV12-3 or TRBV12-4, the J call TRBJ2-2; perhaps TRBD1 as D (5 bases). The CDR3 has 15 amino acids. V shed 3 bases and J shed 1 base, with 9 bases lying between them.

This clonotype appeared many times. The chain uses TRBV7-6 and TRBJ2-1, with D perhaps given as TRBD1 or TRBD2 (5 bases each). This CDR3 comprises 15 residues. Germline lookup yields CDR1 SGHVS and CDR2 FNYEAQ. V dropped 4 bases and J dropped 6 bases, with 16 bases sitting between them. CDR3 residues: CASSSPGSGSNEQFF. The CDR3 DNA reads as TGTGCCAGCAGCTCACCAGGGTCGGGGAGCAATGAGCAGTTCTTC.

This clonotype was counted between two and nine times. This chain connects TRBV5-6 to TRBJ1-5; D possibly corresponds to TRBD1 (5 bases). There are 17 residues in the CDR3. The germline V gene encodes CDR1 SGHDT and CDR2 YYEEEE. Trimming removed 1 base from V and 7 bases from J, with 21 bases in between. CDR3: CASSLLGGARRDQPQHF. The DNA of the CDR3 is TGTGCCAGCAGCTTGCTTGGAGGGGCCAGGCGGGACCAGCCCCAGCATTTT.

The sample holds a few counts of this clonotype. This chain connects TRBV10-2 to TRBJ2-1, with D possibly matching TRBD1 (6 bases). The germline gives CDR1 WSHSY, CDR2 SAAADI. V lost 7 bases, J lost 4 bases, and 11 bases lay in between. This CDR3 contains 13 residues. This CDR3 is CASNPGQYNEQFF. CDR3 sequence (DNA): TGCGCCAGCAACCCAGGACAGTACAATGAGCAGTTCTTC.

In this sample, this clonotype turned up a few times. The V and J genes are TRBV5-1 and TRBJ1-3, with 7 bases fitting TRBD1. The CDR3 is made up of 14 amino acids. Germline values: CDR1 SGHRS, CDR2 YFSETQ. The J segment lost 3 bases and the V segment lost 7 bases, leaving 7 bases of the junction unmatched. In DNA form, the CDR3 reads TGCGCCAGCTCTGAGGGGGCGCTTGGAAACACCATATATTTT. It encodes CASSEGALGNTIYF.

This clonotype was counted ten times or more. J is TRBJ2-3 and V is TRBV5-1; TRBD2 agrees at 9 bases. The V and J ends lost 3 bases and 2 bases, in that order; junction bases with no gene match: 4. CDR3 length equals 15 residues. Germline-derived CDR1 and CDR2 are SGHRS and YFSETQ. CDR3 region: CASSSTSGYTDTQYF. In DNA, the CDR3 is TGCGCCAGCAGCTCGACTAGCGGATACACAGATACGCAGTATTTT. Complete variable domain (other parts from reference TRBV5-1 and TRBJ2-3): KAGVTQTPRYLIKTRGQQVTLSCSPISGHRSVSWYQQTPGQGLQFLFEYFSETQRNKGNFPGRFSGRQFSNSRSEMNVSTLELGDSALYLCASSSTSGYTDTQYFGPGTRLTVL.

V usage is TRBV5-5 and J usage is TRBJ1-2; D is possibly TRBD1 (5 bases). The CDR3 runs to 14 residues. The ends were cut back, 6 bases at V and 6 bases at J, with 18 bases in the middle. Germline values: CDR1 SGHKS, CDR2 YYEKEE (reference sequence). The CDR3 protein is CASTLEQGYHGYTF. The DNA for the CDR3 is TGTGCCAGCACCCTCGAGCAGGGTTATCATGGCTACACCTTC. The variable domain in full, with the rest retrieved from reference TRBV5-5 and TRBJ1-2, is DAGVTQSPTHLIKTRGQQVTLRCSPISGHKSVSWYQQVLGQGPQFIFQYYEKEERGRGNFPDRFSARQFPNYSSELNVNALLLGDSALYLCASTLEQGYHGYTFGSGTRLTVV.

This clonotype came up a few times. This chain connects TRBV12-3 or TRBV12-4 to TRBJ1-2, with D possibly being TRBD1 (5 bases). V dropped 3 bases and J dropped 5 bases, with 13 bases sitting between them. This CDR3 contains 14 residues. The CDR3 loop reads CASSFERGSYGYTF. The DNA of the CDR3 is TGTGCCAGCAGTTTTGAAAGGGGTAGTTATGGCTACACCTTC.

There are a few counts of this clonotype. For the CDR3, the DNA is TGCGCCAGCAGTGCTAGCGGGGGAGTCGGTGAGCAGTTCTTC. This codes for CASSASGGVGEQFF. The V gene is TRBV10-1, the J gene TRBJ2-1; 10 nucleotides match TRBD2. CDR1 WNHNN and CDR2 SYGVQD come from the germline V gene (reference sequence). This CDR3 contains 14 residues. V trimming: 4 bases; J trimming: 9 bases; junction bases outside the gene matches: 6.

The sample holds many counts of this clonotype. Sequence at one end of the junction differs from germline and may be a read error. The chain employs TRBV12-3 or TRBV12-4 and TRBJ2-4; TRBD1 matches at 7 bases. The CDR3 is made up of 13 amino acids. CDR3 amino acids: CASSLRMGDSADF. In DNA form, the CDR3 reads TGTGCCAGCAGTTTAAGGATGGGGGACAGCGCCGACTTC.

The DNA for the CDR3 is TGCGCCAGCAGCTTGGGACTAGCGGGGGAGCAGTTCTTC. It codes for CASSLGLAGEQFF. The rearrangement links TRBV5-1 to TRBJ2-1; TRBD2 agrees at 11 bases. Losses at the gene ends were 0 bases for V and 10 bases for J; bases not matched to a gene: 0. The CDR3 sequence is 13 residues long. Germline V gene sequence: CDR1 SGHRS, CDR2 YFSETQ.

V is TRBV20-1 and J is TRBJ1-4; D not certain. V was shortened by 1 base and J by 8 bases, with 14 bases between the two germline ends. The CDR3 runs to 14 residues. Per the germline V gene, CDR1 is DFQATT and CDR2 is SNEGSKA (reference sequence). The CDR3 nucleotides are TGCAGTGCTAGAGCGTCCCCCGAGCTCGAAAAACTGTTTTTT. Translation: CSARASPELEKLFF.

This clonotype came up many times. As DNA, the CDR3 is TGTGCCAGCAGTTACTCGATTAACACTGAAGCTTTCTTT. Translated, it gives CASSYSINTEAFF. The chain employs TRBV6-5 and TRBJ1-1; D is unclear. Trimming pared 0 bases from V and 2 bases from J, leaving 4 bases between. CDR1 is MNHEY, CDR2 SVGAGI, per germline. The CDR3 sequence is 13 residues long.

This clonotype has a count of ten or more. V gene TRBV18 combines with J gene TRBJ2-1; D assignment may be TRBD1 or TRBD2 (6 bases each). Per germline, CDR1 KGHSH and CDR2 LQKENI. There are 15 residues in the CDR3. The V gene lost 4 bases and the J gene lost 8 bases, with 18 bases spanning the gap. CDR3 nucleotide sequence: TGTGCCAGCTCACTCATGTCCAGGGGAGGCGATGAGCAGTTCTTC. Amino acid sequence: CASSLMSRGGDEQFF. Full variable domain (remainder filled in from reference TRBV18 and TRBJ2-1): NAGVMQNPRHLVRRRGQEARLRCSPMKGHSHVYWYRQLPEEGLKFMVYLQKENIIDESGMPKERFSAEFPKEGPSILRIQQVVRGDSAAYFCASSLMSRGGDEQFFGPGTRLTVL.

This clonotype came up a few times. In DNA, the CDR3 is TGCGCCAGCAGCCTAGCAATAGGTCAGTTGAACACTGAAGCTTTCTTT. It encodes CASSLAIGQLNTEAFF. The chain employs TRBV4-1 and TRBJ1-1, with no clear D. CDR3 size: 16 residues. CDR1 is MGHRA, CDR2 YSYEKL, per germline. The V end lost 4 bases, the J end lost 0 bases, and 15 bases lay between the germline ends.

This clonotype was observed a few times. The V and J genes are TRBV18 and TRBJ2-4; D tentatively fits TRBD1 or TRBD2 (5 bases each). From germline, CDR1 is KGHSH and CDR2 LQKENI. The CDR3 runs 17 residues. The V end was cut by 1 base, the J end by 1 base, with 14 bases between. CDR3 sequence reads: CASSPLPGSGAKNIQYF. CDR3 coding DNA: TGTGCCAGCTCACCACTTCCAGGGTCGGGGGCCAAAAACATTCAGTACTTC.

This chain connects TRBV5-6 to TRBJ1-2; 7 bases align to TRBD1. With 4 bases clipped from V and 4 bases from J, the junction kept 7 bases outside the gene matches. Germline V gene lookup returns CDR1 SGHDT and CDR2 YYEEEE. The CDR3 is 14 amino acids. The CDR3 loop reads CASSLGGLAYGYTF. DNA of the CDR3: TGTGCCAGCAGCCTAGGGGGCTTGGCCTATGGCTACACCTTC.